The 21 T cell receptor beta chains below come from one sample, sequenced in a study of blood T cell repertoires in COVID-19. Libraries were prepared by immunoSEQ multiplex PCR; TCRdb keeps only in-frame clonotypes and omits some of them. The sample has roughly 310,000 clones, over 75% seen once; the top ten hold over 9%. The sample comprised PBMCs or T cells enriched from blood (not recorded which). The receptors originated from a woman in her thirties or forties who had recovered from COVID-19.

DNA of the CDR3: TGTGCCAGTAGCCGGGGGGGAACTGGAAACACCATATATTTT. Amino acids: CASSRGGTGNTIYF. This chain connects TRBV19 to TRBJ1-3, with D possibly matching TRBD1 (5 bases). The CDR3 is 14 residues long. V lost 6 bases and J lost 2, with 11 bases in between. Germline V gene sequence: CDR1 LNHDA, CDR2 SQIVND (reference sequence).

The V and J genes are TRBV28 and TRBJ1-3; D not resolved. Looked up from germline, CDR1 is MDHEN and CDR2 is SYDVKM. The CDR3 consists of 14 residues. V gave up 1 base and J gave up 2 bases, with 6 bases separating them. Here the CDR3 DNA reads TGTGCCAGCAGTTTATTCGTTGCTGGAAACACCATATATTTT. Encoded protein: CASSLFVAGNTIYF.

This clone was counted between two and nine times. The chain is built from TRBV12-5 and TRBJ1-5; TRBD1 matches 10 bases. Germline CDR1 and CDR2: LGHNT and FRNRAP. V dropped 3 bases and J dropped 4; count of bases not matched to a gene: 6. CDR3 length: 16 residues. The CDR3 DNA follows: TGTGCTAGTGGTTTTTTGCCGGGACAGGGGAATCAGCCCCAGCATTTT. Its protein product is CASGFLPGQGNQPQHF.

This chain links TRBV20-1 with TRBJ1-1; D is unclear. Looked up from germline, CDR1 is DFQATT and CDR2 is SNEGSKA (reference sequence). The CDR3 loop spans 11 amino acids. V lost 5 bases and J 7 bases, leaving 11 bases between the germline ends. CDR3 in amino acids: CSAAPGVEAFF. Here the CDR3 DNA reads TGCAGTGCTGCCCCGGGAGTTGAAGCTTTCTTT.

The rearrangement joins TRBV25-1 to TRBJ2-3; no definite D call. The V and J ends lost 3 bases and 2 bases respectively, with 6 bases between them. Germline V CDR1 and CDR2: MGHDK, SYGVNS. This CDR3 spans 13 amino acids. CDR3 region: CASSDYPTDTQYF. The CDR3 DNA follows: TGTGCCAGCAGTGACTACCCCACAGATACGCAGTATTTT.

J is TRBJ2-1 and V is TRBV6-5, with a possible D match to TRBD2 (6 bases). Per the germline V gene, CDR1 is MNHEY and CDR2 is SVGAGI. The V end lost 6 bases, the J end lost 10 bases, and 16 bases lay between the germline ends. There are 13 residues in the CDR3. The CDR3 DNA is TGTGCCAGCAGCTGGACTATCCAAGGGGAGCAGTTCTTC. It encodes CASSWTIQGEQFF.

The chain is built from TRBV15 and TRBJ1-1; D is unresolved. The CDR3 sequence is 14 residues long. Trimming shortened V by 1 base and J by 2 bases, and 8 bases separated the two germline ends. The germline V gene has CDR1 LNHNV and CDR2 YYDKDF (reference sequence). Here the CDR3 DNA reads TGTGCCACCAGCAGAGGGGCCTCAAACACTGAAGCTTTCTTT. As protein: CATSRGASNTEAFF.

V is TRBV19 and J is TRBJ1-6; 10 bases are shared with TRBD1. J was trimmed by 4 bases and V by 4 bases; bases with no gene match: 7. CDR3 size: 17 residues. Germline CDR1 and CDR2: LNHDA and SQIVND (reference sequence). CDR3 nucleotide sequence: TGTGCCAGTAGTAAAGACGGGACAGGGGTGTATAATTCACCCCTCCACTTT. This gives the protein CASSKDGTGVYNSPLHF. Using reference TRBV19 and TRBJ1-6 for the parts outside the CDR3, the full variable domain is DGGITQSPKYLFRKEGQNVTLSCEQNLNHDAMYWYRQDPGQGLRLIYYSQIVNDFQKGDIAEGYSVSREKKESFPLTVTSAQKNPTAFYLCASSKDGTGVYNSPLHFGNGTRLTVT.

This clone was recorded only once. The chain couples TRBV18 to TRBJ2-5, with a weak D call TRBD2 (5 bases). CDR1 and CDR2 from the germline V gene are KGHSH and LQKENI. The CDR3 runs 13 residues. The V and J ends lost 6 bases and 4 bases respectively, with 12 bases between them. The DNA for the CDR3 is TGTGCCAGCTCGGGAGAACGAAGAGAGACCCAGTACTTC. It yields the protein CASSGERRETQYF.

This sequence joins TRBV6-5 and TRBJ2-3; D remains unclear. V was pared by 4 bases and J by 4 bases, with 9 bases between. The CDR3 has 13 residues. The germline V gene encodes CDR1 MNHEY and CDR2 SVGAGI. CDR3 sequence reads: CASSSSSADTQYF. CDR3 DNA: TGTGCCAGCAGTTCGTCGTCAGCAGATACGCAGTATTTT.

The J gene is TRBJ1-1, the V gene TRBV29-1, with D possibly being TRBD1 (6 bases). Per the germline V gene, CDR1 is SQVTM and CDR2 is ANQGSEA. The CDR3 contains 14 residues. With 7 bases removed from V and 1 base from J, the gap between germline ends came to 16 bases. CDR3 coding DNA: TGCAGCGGGGCTGGGGGGGCCGAGAACACTGAAGCTTTCTTT. Amino acid sequence: CSGAGGAENTEAFF.

This sequence joins TRBV6-5 and TRBJ2-1; TRBD2 aligns across 8 bases. This CDR3 region has 15 residues. Germline V gene data show CDR1 as MNHEY and CDR2 as SVGAGI. The V gene end was trimmed by 6 bases and the J gene end by 5 bases; junction bases not matched to a gene: 9. This CDR3 reads CASSRGLASHNEQFF. The CDR3 DNA reads as TGTGCCAGCAGCCGAGGACTAGCTTCCCACAATGAGCAGTTCTTC.

The chain combines TRBV3-1 (or the pseudogene TRBV3-2) with TRBJ2-5; 12 nucleotides match TRBD2. CDR3 size: 16 residues. Germline CDR1 and CDR2: LGHDT and YNNKEL (reference sequence). V was clipped by 5 bases and J by 3 bases; unmatched bases: 7. The CDR3 nucleotides read TGTGCCAGCAGCTCCCTCCTAGCGGGGGGGGAAGAGACCCAGTACTTC. As protein: CASSSLLAGGEETQYF.

This chain uses TRBV6-2 or TRBV6-3 with TRBJ2-3; D gene uncertain. The CDR3 length is 14 residues. V shed 0 bases and J shed 10 bases, with 14 bases lying between them. Germline V gene sequence: CDR1 MNHEY, CDR2 SVGEGT. CDR3 loop: CASSYSSARSSQYF. The CDR3 DNA follows: TGTGCCAGCAGTTACTCGAGCGCCCGTTCGTCGCAGTATTTT.

J is TRBJ2-5 and V is TRBV7-2; a possible D gene is TRBD1 (6 bases). This CDR3 is 13 amino acids long. Germline CDR1 SGHTA, CDR2 FQGNSA. Trimming left V 4 bases short and J 5 bases short, with 11 bases between. This chain's CDR3 is CASSWAQGETQYF. CDR3 bases: TGTGCCAGCAGCTGGGCGCAGGGGGAGACCCAGTACTTC.

The chain joins TRBV27 to TRBJ1-6; D is unclear. Trimming took off 3 bases at V and 3 bases at J, with 6 bases between the two ends. Germline V gene sequence: CDR1 MNHEY, CDR2 SMNVEV (reference sequence). The CDR3 loop spans 14 amino acids. DNA for the CDR3: TGTGCCAGCAGTTTGACTGGCTATAATTCACCCCTCCACTTT. Translated: CASSLTGYNSPLHF.

The chain recombines TRBV19 with TRBJ1-6; D remains unclear. This CDR3 is built from 14 residues. CDR1 and CDR2 from the germline V gene are LNHDA and SQIVND (reference sequence). The V and J ends lost 5 bases and 3 bases respectively, with 8 bases between them. The CDR3, as DNA: TGTGCCAGTAGTTCCGCGCTCTATAATTCACCCCTCCACTTT. It yields the protein CASSSALYNSPLHF. Supplemented by reference TRBV19 and TRBJ1-6, the full variable domain reads DGGITQSPKYLFRKEGQNVTLSCEQNLNHDAMYWYRQDPGQGLRLIYYSQIVNDFQKGDIAEGYSVSREKKESFPLTVTSAQKNPTAFYLCASSSALYNSPLHFGNGTRLTVT.

This sequence joins TRBV10-3 and TRBJ1-2; TRBD1 matches 9 bases. V was pared by 6 bases and J by 3 bases, with 5 bases of the junction left unmatched. The CDR3 runs to 14 residues. The germline CDR1 and CDR2 sequences are ENHRY and SYGVKD. The CDR3 here is CAIRRQGDDYGYTF. DNA of the CDR3: TGTGCCATCAGAAGACAGGGGGATGACTATGGCTACACCTTC.

The V and J genes are TRBV5-5 and TRBJ2-7, with 7 bases fitting TRBD2. V was clipped by 4 bases and J by 9 bases; unmatched bases: 10. CDR1 and CDR2 (germline): SGHKS, YYEKEE (reference sequence). This CDR3 region has 13 residues. The CDR3 protein is CASSHPPRLAQYF. CDR3 sequence (DNA): TGTGCCAGCAGCCACCCCCCGCGACTAGCGCAGTACTTC. Together with reference TRBV5-5 and TRBJ2-7, the CDR3 gives the full variable domain: DAGVTQSPTHLIKTRGQQVTLRCSPISGHKSVSWYQQVLGQGPQFIFQYYEKEERGRGNFPDRFSARQFPNYSSELNVNALLLGDSALYLCASSHPPRLAQYFGPGTRLTVT.

This chain joins TRBV13 and TRBJ1-6; 7 nucleotides match TRBD1. V trimming: 5 bases; J trimming: 2 bases; junction bases outside the gene matches: 3. The germline V gene encodes CDR1 PRHDT and CDR2 FYEKMQ (reference sequence). CDR3 length: 15 amino acids. The CDR3 spells CASSTGTAYNSPLHF. As DNA, the CDR3 is TGTGCCAGCAGCACCGGGACAGCCTATAATTCACCCCTCCACTTT.

CDR3 protein: CASRLGPPGPPSDPARDTQYF. The DNA for the CDR3 is TGTGCAAGTCGCTTAGGCCCCCCGGGGCCCCCTAGCGACCCGGCCCGGGATACGCAGTATTTT. The J gene is TRBJ2-3, the V gene TRBV12-2; no DNA check was done on the table's D call, TRBD2. TRBV12-2 is recorded as a pseudogene. CDR3 length equals 21 residues.